The next 19 T cell receptor beta chains were all read from a single sample in a study of CD8 T cells in Susac syndrome. With random hexamers, roughly 0.5 to 1 ug RNA was reverse transcribed. TCRdb re-called the immunoSEQ multiplex PCR reads with MiXCR, one entry per CDR3 protein. This table holds a few hundred thousand distinct CDR3 sequences, roughly 92% found once. The sequencing input was CD8+ T cells from PBMCs. The receptors derive from a human donor with multiple sclerosis.

This chain connects TRBV7-3 to TRBJ2-6; D gene ambiguous. Germline CDR1 is SGHTA and CDR2 is FQGTGA. This CDR3 comprises 15 residues. V was clipped by 3 bases and J by 3 bases, with 9 bases between them. The CDR3 DNA reads TGTGCCAGCAGCTTTCTTAGCAATGGGGCCAACGTCCTGACTTTC. It codes for CASSFLSNGANVLTF.

The chain is built from TRBV19 and TRBJ2-1; TRBD2 matches at 8 bases. The CDR3 runs 16 residues. From germline, CDR1 is LNHDA and CDR2 SQIVND (reference sequence). The V gene end was trimmed by 5 bases and the J gene end by 5 bases; junction bases not matched to a gene: 11. The CDR3 DNA is TGTGCCAGTAGTGTAATAGCGGGGCCTGGGGACAATGAGCAGTTCTTC. Its translation: CASSVIAGPGDNEQFF.

The rearrangement uses TRBV9 and TRBJ1-1, with D possibly TRBD1 on 5 matching bases. This CDR3 contains 14 residues. The germline gives CDR1 SGDLS, CDR2 YYNGEE. The V end lost 0 bases, the J end lost 3 bases, and 9 bases lay between the germline ends. CDR3 in amino acids: CASSVGEGYTEAFF. The CDR3 nucleotides read TGTGCCAGCAGCGTAGGGGAGGGGTACACTGAAGCTTTCTTT.

For this clonotype: Sequence at one end of the junction differs from germline and may be a read error. This chain connects TRBV30 to TRBJ1-1, with D maybe TRBD1 (5 bases). From germline, CDR1 is GTSNPN and CDR2 SVGIG (reference sequence). This CDR3 has 11 residues. CDR3 nucleotide sequence: TGTGCCAGGAGTGTTAGGGGACTCGCTTTCTTT. It encodes CARSVRGLAFF.

The CDR3 protein is CASSVRDSLRVVTEAFF. Written as DNA, the CDR3 is TGTGCCAGCAGTGTTCGGGACAGCCTCCGGGTTGTAACTGAAGCTTTCTTT. The chain recombines TRBV6-4 with TRBJ1-1; 7 positions match TRBD1. Losses at the gene ends were 4 bases for V and 5 bases for J; bases not matched to a gene: 16. Germline V gene lookup returns CDR1 MRHNA and CDR2 SNTAGT. The CDR3 has 17 amino acids.

The chain carries TRBV2 and TRBJ2-5; 7 nucleotides align to TRBD2. The trim removed 6 bases at V and 1 base at J, leaving 8 bases unmatched. From germline, CDR1 is SNHLY and CDR2 FYNNEI. This CDR3 is built from 15 residues. In DNA form, the CDR3 reads TGTGCCAGCAGCGACTCCGCGGGGGTCCAAGAGACCCAGTACTTC. Amino acid sequence: CASSDSAGVQETQYF.

The chain uses TRBV27 and TRBJ2-1; 11 nucleotides match TRBD2. This CDR3 is 16 amino acids long. Looked up from germline, CDR1 is MNHEY and CDR2 is SMNVEV (reference sequence). The V segment lost 5 bases and the J segment 4 bases; nucleotides outside the gene matches: 7. The CDR3 protein is CASSTTGTSGYNEQFF. The CDR3 region has the DNA TGTGCCAGCAGTACGACCGGGACTAGCGGATACAATGAGCAGTTCTTC.

This chain uses TRBV24-1 with TRBJ2-5, with 7 positions matching TRBD2. The germline CDR1 and CDR2 sequences are KGHDR and SFDVKD. Trimming took 5 bases from V and 2 from J; bases not matched to a gene: 4. The CDR3 is 14 residues long. In nucleotides, the CDR3 is TGTGCCACCAGTGCTGGGGGACTACAAGAGACCCAGTACTTC. Amino acid sequence: CATSAGGLQETQYF.

The V gene is TRBV2, the J gene TRBJ2-5; tentatively, D is TRBD1 or TRBD2 (6 bases each). From germline, CDR1 is SNHLY and CDR2 FYNNEI. The CDR3 sequence is 14 residues long. The V gene lost 5 bases and the J gene lost 1 base, with 11 bases spanning the gap. The CDR3 is CASSPEGGQETQYF. DNA for the CDR3: TGTGCCAGCAGTCCAGAGGGGGGCCAAGAGACCCAGTACTTC.

CDR3 residues: CASSPTLGLLAGGNEQFF. CDR3 DNA: TGTGCCAGCAGCCCAACCCTAGGGCTACTAGCGGGGGGCAATGAGCAGTTCTTC. The chain recombines TRBV27 with TRBJ2-1; 12 bases agree with TRBD2. The CDR3 has 18 residues. CDR1 is MNHEY, CDR2 SMNVEV, per germline (reference sequence). V was pared by 6 bases and J by 6 bases, with 15 bases of the junction left unmatched.

This clonotype was found a few times. The chain's CDR3 is CAWREAYEQYF. For the CDR3, the DNA is TGTGCCTGGAGGGAGGCCTACGAGCAGTACTTC. The chain joins TRBV30 to TRBJ2-7; tentatively, D is TRBD2 (5 bases). The V end was cut by 3 bases, the J end by 2 bases, with 5 bases between. The CDR3 covers 11 residues. CDR1 and CDR2 (germline): GTSNPN, SVGIG (reference sequence). The entire variable domain, with the rest obtained from reference TRBV30 and TRBJ2-7, is as follows: SQTIHQWPATLVQPVGSPLSLECTVEGTSNPNLYWYRQAAGRGLQLLFYSVGIGQISSEVPQNLSASRPQDRQFILSSKKLLLSDSGFYLCAWREAYEQYFGPGTRLTVT.

This chain connects TRBV20-1 to TRBJ1-2; D is unclear. CDR1 and CDR2 from the germline V gene are DFQATT and SNEGSKA (reference sequence). The CDR3 length is 14 residues. Trimming took off 0 bases at V and 2 bases at J, with 10 bases between the two ends. This chain's CDR3 is CSAREVGQNYGYTF. The CDR3 coding sequence is TGCAGTGCTAGAGAAGTAGGCCAGAACTATGGCTACACCTTC.

This chain uses TRBV5-4 with TRBJ1-1; D unclear. The CDR3 loop spans 14 amino acids. The germline gives CDR1 SGHNT, CDR2 YYREEE (reference sequence). With 2 bases removed from V and 1 base from J, the gap between germline ends came to 9 bases. The CDR3 DNA follows: TGTGCCAGCAGCTTTTCTGAGGAGAACACTGAAGCTTTCTTT. Residues: CASSFSEENTEAFF.

This clonotype was observed a handful of times. The chain employs TRBV10-3 and TRBJ2-1; TRBD1 is a possible D gene (6 bases). Germline lookup yields CDR1 ENHRY and CDR2 SYGVKD. CDR3 length equals 10 residues. V was cut by 6 bases and J by 15 bases, with 12 bases left in between. The CDR3 DNA reads as TGTGCCATCAGGGGACATCTAAGGTTCTTC. Translated, it gives CAIRGHLRFF.

J is TRBJ2-5 and V is TRBV6-1; TRBD2 agrees at 12 bases. The CDR3 runs to 16 residues. V lost 4 bases, J lost 2 bases, and 5 bases stayed unmatched. Germline values: CDR1 MNHNS, CDR2 SASEGT. For the CDR3, the DNA is TGTGCCAGCAGTGGACTAGCGGGGGCCCAGCAAGAGACCCAGTACTTC. It yields the protein CASSGLAGAQQETQYF.

The chain has TRBV7-9 and TRBJ2-3, with D tentatively TRBD1 or TRBD2 (6 bases each). V was cut by 2 bases and J by 0 bases, with 12 bases left in between. Germline V CDR1 and CDR2: SEHNR, FQNEAQ (reference sequence). CDR3 length equals 16 residues. CDR3 DNA sequence: TGTGCCAGCAGCTTAAGCCAGGGGACTAGCACAGATACGCAGTATTTT. Residues: CASSLSQGTSTDTQYF.

The CDR3 spells CSAKLAVGYEQYF. The CDR3 bases are TGCAGTGCAAAACTAGCGGTGGGGTACGAGCAGTACTTC. The rearrangement links TRBV20-1 to TRBJ2-7; 8 positions agree with TRBD2. V lost 6 bases and J lost 4; bases outside the gene matches: 8. This CDR3 is 13 amino acids long. The V gene's germline CDR1 is DFQATT and CDR2 SNEGSKA (reference sequence).

This chain uses TRBV5-1 with TRBJ2-5, with a weak D call TRBD1 (6 bases). The CDR3 is 13 amino acids. CDR1 and CDR2 (germline): SGHRS, YFSETQ. The V end lost 5 bases, the J end lost 5 bases, and 13 bases lay between the germline ends. The CDR3 reads CASRAGAQETQYF. The CDR3 DNA is TGCGCCAGCAGGGCAGGGGCGCAGGAGACCCAGTACTTC.

The chain employs TRBV19 and TRBJ1-1; D is unclear. V was trimmed by 2 bases and J by 1 base, leaving 11 bases between them. The germline gives CDR1 LNHDA, CDR2 SQIVND (reference sequence). CDR3 length: 15 amino acids. CDR3 bases: TGTGCCAGTAGTATAATAAGTGTTCCGAACACTGAAGCTTTCTTT. Amino acids: CASSIISVPNTEAFF.